This T cell receptor beta chain is drawn from a study of blood T cell repertoires in COVID-19. Across the study: Nucleic acid was either cDNA or gDNA, and it came from T cells, B-cell-depleted T cells, or PBMCs.

Authors' methods: Nucleated cell number was recorded as an estimate derived from reference gene primer amplification. Data came from immunoSEQ multiplex PCR; TCRdb stores just in-frame clones and leaves some out. D and trimming come from the DNA, and the V and J calls and clone size come from that table. The sample holds 140,000 or so clones, 82% seen once. CDR3 length: 21 amino acids. The source of this sequence is a woman aged 80 or older with acute or convalescent COVID-19. This chain uses TRBV21-1 with TRBJ1-5. TRBV21-1 is deemed a pseudogene. The specimen sequenced was peripheral blood. In nucleotides, the CDR3 is TGTGCCAGCAGCAAAGCGAGGGGGGGTGTAGTGTCGGTTTGGTTTAATGGGCCCCAGCATTTT. Protein sequence: CASSKARGGVVSVWFNGPQHF.